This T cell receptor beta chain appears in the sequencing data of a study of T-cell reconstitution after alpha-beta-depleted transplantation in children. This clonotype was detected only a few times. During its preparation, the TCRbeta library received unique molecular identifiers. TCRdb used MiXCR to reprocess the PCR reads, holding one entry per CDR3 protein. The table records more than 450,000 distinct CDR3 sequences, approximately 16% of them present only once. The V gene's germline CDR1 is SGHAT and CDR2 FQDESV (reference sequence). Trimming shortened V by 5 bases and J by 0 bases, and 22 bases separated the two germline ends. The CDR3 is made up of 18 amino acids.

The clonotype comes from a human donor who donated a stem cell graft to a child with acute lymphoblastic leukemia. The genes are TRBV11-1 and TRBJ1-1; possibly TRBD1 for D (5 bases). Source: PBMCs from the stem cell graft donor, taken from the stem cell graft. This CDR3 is CASSRASGPGMMNTEAFF. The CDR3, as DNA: TGTGCCAGCAGCCGAGCATCGGGGCCAGGAATGATGAACACTGAAGCTTTCTTT.